The 13 T cell receptor beta chains below were found in one sample sequenced in a study. Each CDR3 protein is one row after TCRdb ran MiXCR on the RT-PCR reads. Here the sample spans about 680,000 distinct CDR3 sequences, 13% to 15% being singletons. What was sequenced was memory CD4+ T cells from blood. All receptors derive from a female donor in good health, serving as a healthy control.

The J gene is TRBJ2-1, the V gene TRBV7-2, with 12 bases fitting TRBD1. The V and J ends lost 4 bases and 7 bases, in that order; junction bases with no gene match: 5. The V gene's germline CDR1 is SGHTA and CDR2 FQGNSA. The CDR3 totals 15 residues. CDR3 region: CASSSGTGGPNEQFF. Here the CDR3 DNA reads TGTGCCAGCAGCTCCGGGACAGGGGGCCCTAATGAGCAGTTCTTC.

This rearrangement joins TRBV2 to TRBJ1-5; D may be TRBD1 (6 bases). V was shortened by 6 bases and J by 9 bases, with 21 bases between the two germline ends. The CDR3 covers 15 residues. Germline values: CDR1 SNHLY, CDR2 FYNNEI. In DNA form, the CDR3 reads TGTGCCAGCAGGGAACGGGACACCGCTTTGGGGCCCCAGCATTTT. It specifies CASRERDTALGPQHF.

This clonotype was seen a handful of times. The chain carries TRBV5-6 and TRBJ2-7; 11 bases fit TRBD1. The J segment lost 3 bases and the V segment lost 2 bases, leaving 7 bases of the junction unmatched. CDR1 and CDR2 from the germline V gene are SGHDT and YYEEEE. The length of the CDR3 is 16 residues. The CDR3 reads CASSFGVGTGGYEQYF. For the CDR3, the DNA is TGTGCCAGCAGCTTCGGTGTCGGGACAGGGGGCTACGAGCAGTACTTC.

This clonotype was counted at least ten times. This chain connects TRBV4-2 to TRBJ1-3; D unresolved. The CDR3 length is 16 residues. Germline V lookup: CDR1 LGHNA, CDR2 YNFKEQ. V was trimmed by 0 bases and J by 0 bases, leaving 9 bases between them. CDR3 amino acids: CASSQDPAGSGNTIYF. The CDR3 nucleotides read TGTGCCAGCAGCCAAGACCCCGCAGGCTCTGGAAACACCATATATTTT.

The chain has TRBV6-2 or TRBV6-3 and TRBJ2-5, with 7 bases lining up with TRBD2. The junction had 6 bases not matched to a gene; V was cut back by 10 bases and J by 1 base. This CDR3 spans 13 amino acids. CDR1 is MNHEY and CDR2 is SVGEGT in the germline V gene. CDR3 loop: CAIAGDLQETQYF. In DNA form, the CDR3 reads TGTGCCATCGCGGGAGATCTCCAAGAGACCCAGTACTTC.

The rearrangement joins TRBV5-1 to TRBJ2-7; 9 bases match TRBD1. Germline values: CDR1 SGHRS, CDR2 YFSETQ. V gave up 0 bases and J gave up 0 bases; unmatched junction bases: 16. The CDR3 is 20 residues long. Here the CDR3 DNA reads TGCGCCAGCAGCTTGGATGGAGGACAGGGGCAAGTTTTGAGCTCCTACGAGCAGTACTTC. This gives the protein CASSLDGGQGQVLSSYEQYF.

The chain uses TRBV18 and TRBJ1-3, with D unresolved. Germline loops: CDR1 KGHSH, CDR2 LQKENI. CDR3 size: 15 residues. V was clipped by 3 bases and J by 1 base, with 10 bases between them. The CDR3, as DNA: TGTGCCAGCTCACCTGCAGTTTATTCTGGAAACACCATATATTTT. Translation: CASSPAVYSGNTIYF.

This clonotype was observed many times. The chain uses TRBV20-1 and TRBJ1-2; D not certain. This CDR3 contains 13 residues. V was shortened by 3 bases and J by 5 bases, with 13 bases between the two germline ends. CDR1 is DFQATT, CDR2 SNEGSKA, per germline (reference sequence). CDR3 region: CSASLKGSYGYTF. CDR3 in DNA: TGCAGTGCTAGTTTGAAGGGTTCTTATGGCTACACCTTC.

The J gene is TRBJ2-3, the V gene TRBV5-1; TRBD2 aligns across 15 bases. The CDR3 sequence is 17 residues long. The V gene end was trimmed by 2 bases and the J gene end by 4 bases; junction bases not matched to a gene: 5. Germline CDR1 SGHRS, CDR2 YFSETQ. The CDR3 reads CASSLGLAGGPPDTQYF. CDR3 DNA: TGCGCCAGCAGCTTAGGACTAGCGGGAGGGCCTCCAGATACGCAGTATTTT.

This clonotype appeared many times. This chain joins TRBV6-5 and TRBJ2-1; 10 nucleotides agree with TRBD2. The trim removed 5 bases at V and 7 bases at J, leaving 8 bases unmatched. The CDR3 consists of 15 residues. CDR1 is MNHEY, CDR2 SVGAGI, per germline. The CDR3 region is CASSTGSGRANEQFF. The CDR3 DNA sequence: TGTGCCAGCAGTACGGGAAGCGGGAGGGCGAATGAGCAGTTCTTC.

As for this clonotype: A much larger clonotype is one base distant, so this may be a read error. The rearrangement links TRBV3-1 to TRBJ1-2; D unclear. Germline V CDR1 and CDR2: LGHDT, YNNKEL (reference sequence). The CDR3 length is 14 residues. Trimming took off 1 base at V and 8 bases at J, with 14 bases between the two ends. The CDR3 DNA is TGTGCCAGCAGCCAAGGCGGTACCCCGGTCGGCTACACCTTC. Its protein is CASSQGGTPVGYTF. Full variable domain (missing parts from reference TRBV3-1 and TRBJ1-2): DTAVSQTPKYLVTQMGNDKSIKCEQNLGHDTMYWYKQDSKKFLKIMFSYNNKELIINETVPNRFSPKSPDKAHLNLHINSLELGDSAVYFCASSQGGTPVGYTFGSGTRLTVV.

This clonotype was observed a few times. J is TRBJ2-2 and V is TRBV6-1; 9 positions match TRBD1. Trimming took 8 bases from V and 7 from J; bases not matched to a gene: 11. This CDR3 has 15 amino acids. Germline CDR1 is MNHNS and CDR2 is SASEGT. The CDR3 DNA is TGTGCCAGCCACAGGACAGGGGTTGGGGTCGGGGAGCTGTTTTTT. Residues: CASHRTGVGVGELFF.

This clonotype appeared a few times. The chain carries TRBV12-3 or TRBV12-4 and TRBJ1-5; no definite D call. Trimming took 2 bases from V and 3 from J, leaving 11 bases between them. The CDR3 extends over 15 amino acids. The CDR3 DNA is TGTGCCAGCAGTTTATCCGGGCCTTCCAATCAGCCCCAGCATTTT. Translating it yields CASSLSGPSNQPQHF.